This T cell receptor (beta chain) was sequenced for a study of breast tumors, draining lymph nodes, adjacent tissues. In TCRdb, the multiplex PCR reads were re-called with MiXCR into one record per CDR3 protein. The sample includes 250,000 or so distinct CDR3 sequences, 30% to 35% of them seen just once. This clonotype was counted ten times or more. Samples came from axillary lymph nodes draining the breast cancer. CDR1 and CDR2 from the germline V gene are SEHNR and FQNEAQ (reference sequence). CDR3 length: 15 amino acids. V was pared by 4 bases and J by 0 bases, with 4 bases of the junction left unmatched.

The source of this sequence is a female donor with breast cancer. Some clones in this sample may be carry-over from other donors' samples. The V and J genes are TRBV7-9 and TRBJ2-7; 9 bases align to TRBD2. The material sequenced was axillary lymph node tissue. The CDR3 DNA follows: TGTGCCAGCAGCTCGATTAGCGGGAGCTCCTACGAGCAGTACTTC. As protein: CASSSISGSSYEQYF.